The 27 T cell receptor beta chains presented below share a single source sample, sequenced in a study of blood T cells in healthy people across ages. The second PCR ran roughly 7 to 12 cycles with a sample-barcoded 5' primer and J-beta primers. MiXCR, run by TCRdb on the 5' RACE reads, gives a single entry per CDR3 protein. The table includes fewer than 700,000 distinct CDR3 sequences, approximately 40% detected once. Sequenced material: blood. The source of these receptors is a man older than 75 in good health.

Note on this clonotype: One end of the junction fails to match germline, which may point to a read error. The V gene is TRBV9, the J gene TRBJ2-7, with a possible D match to TRBD2 (5 bases). Germline V gene data show CDR1 as SGDLS and CDR2 as YYNGEE. CDR3 length: 14 residues. This chain's CDR3 is CASSVDPGSYVQYF. The CDR3 region has the DNA TGTGCCAGCAGCGTAGACCCGGGAAGCTACGTGCAGTACTTC.

About this clonotype itself: An end of the junction does not agree with germline; a read error may underlie this. This rearrangement joins TRBV4-3 to TRBJ1-2, with D unresolved. The CDR3 length is 14 residues. Germline V gene sequence: CDR1 LGHNA, CDR2 YSLEER. CDR3 amino acids: CASSQDWQDYSYTF. DNA for the CDR3: TGCGCCAGCAGCCAAGATTGGCAGGACTATAGCTACACCTTC.

This clonotype was seen only a few times. The chain uses TRBV6-2 or TRBV6-3 and TRBJ2-5, with no clear D. The CDR3 runs to 13 residues. Germline V gives CDR1 MNHEY, CDR2 SVGEGT. V gave up 7 bases and J gave up 4 bases, with 13 bases separating them. The DNA for the CDR3 is TGTGCCAGCATGTGGACCCCCCCAGAGACCCAGTACTTC. Its translation: CASMWTPPETQYF.

The rearrangement uses TRBV19 and TRBJ2-1, with 9 bases identical to TRBD2. The CDR3 totals 14 residues. V was clipped by 5 bases and J by 6 bases; unmatched bases: 5. The V gene's germline CDR1 is LNHDA and CDR2 SQIVND (reference sequence). The CDR3 here is CASSARGGANEQFF. In DNA form, the CDR3 reads TGTGCCAGTAGTGCACGCGGGGGGGCCAATGAGCAGTTCTTC.

The V and J genes are TRBV18 and TRBJ2-6, with 10 bases matching TRBD1. The ends lost 6 bases at V and 0 bases at J; junction bases unmatched: 14. The CDR3 is made up of 20 amino acids. Per germline, CDR1 KGHSH and CDR2 LQKENI. CDR3 sequence reads: CASSTTIRTGGFSGANVLTF. DNA for the CDR3: TGTGCCAGCTCCACAACGATCAGGACAGGGGGTTTCTCTGGGGCCAACGTCCTGACTTTC.

This clonotype was seen more than once but under ten times. The V call is TRBV6-2 or TRBV6-3, the J call TRBJ2-1; TRBD1 matches 9 bases. After removal of 6 bases from V and 8 bases from J, the junction contained 8 bases not matched to a gene. Germline V lookup: CDR1 MNHEY, CDR2 SVGEGT. The length of the CDR3 is 14 residues. CDR3 coding DNA: TGTGCCAGCAGCCTGGACAGGGGATTCCATGAGCAGTTCTTC. This codes for CASSLDRGFHEQFF.

The chain employs TRBV5-1 and TRBJ2-5; the match to TRBD1 covers 9 bases. The CDR3 runs 16 residues. The V segment lost 5 bases and the J segment 4 bases; nucleotides outside the gene matches: 12. CDR1 and CDR2 (germline): SGHRS, YFSETQ. CDR3 sequence: CASSSEGQGGRETQYF. In DNA, the CDR3 is TGCGCCAGCAGTTCGGAGGGACAGGGAGGTCGAGAGACCCAGTACTTC.

There are a few counts of this clonotype. The V gene is TRBV20-1, the J gene TRBJ1-1; possible D gene TRBD1, 6 bases. Germline V gene lookup returns CDR1 DFQATT and CDR2 SNEGSKA (reference sequence). The CDR3 runs to 10 residues. Trimming shortened V by 8 bases and J by 11 bases, and 15 bases separated the two germline ends. Here the CDR3 reads CSPRGRRAFF. The DNA for the CDR3 is TGCAGTCCCAGGGGAAGGAGGGCTTTCTTT.

J is TRBJ2-4 and V is TRBV5-4; 7 bases map to TRBD1. The ends lost 0 bases at V and 1 base at J; junction bases unmatched: 4. This CDR3 region has 16 residues. Looked up from germline, CDR1 is SGHNT and CDR2 is YYREEE (reference sequence). CDR3 nucleotides: TGTGCCAGCAGCTTGGAGGGGGCGCTGGCCAAAAACATTCAGTACTTC. Translating gives CASSLEGALAKNIQYF.

In this sample, this clonotype turned up a few times. J is TRBJ2-3 and V is TRBV7-8, with 8 bases lining up with TRBD2. The CDR3 consists of 17 residues. CDR1 is SGHVS and CDR2 is FQNEAQ in the germline V gene. Trimming took 5 bases from V and 2 from J; bases not matched to a gene: 12. CDR3 nucleotide sequence: TGTGCCAGCAGCCGTCTCTTGGGCGGGGGGATCACAGATACGCAGTATTTT. This sequence encodes CASSRLLGGGITDTQYF. Looking up the rest from reference TRBV7-8 and TRBJ2-3 gives the full variable domain: GAGVSQSPRYKVAKRGQDVALRCDPISGHVSLFWYQQALGQGPEFLTYFQNEAQLDKSGLPSDRFFAERPEGSVSTLKIQRTQQEDSAVYLCASSRLLGGGITDTQYFGPGTRLTVL.

As to this clonotype: Its ends do not fully match the called genes, so a read error is possible. The rearrangement links TRBV5-1 to TRBJ2-1, with D tentatively TRBD1 or TRBD2 (5 bases each). Germline CDR1 SGHRS, CDR2 YFSETQ. CDR3 length equals 16 residues. The CDR3 loop is CTSSYSGTSSYNEQFF. The CDR3 DNA follows: TGCACCAGCAGCTACTCCGGGACGAGCTCCTACAATGAGCAGTTCTTC.

The chain combines TRBV3-1 with TRBJ2-3; 7 nucleotides match TRBD2. V shed 0 bases, J shed 6 bases, and the junction held 9 bases outside the gene matches. Germline assignment: CDR1 LGHDT and CDR2 YNNKEL (reference sequence). This CDR3 contains 16 residues. In DNA form, the CDR3 reads TGTGCCAGCAGCCAAGACCCGGGACTACTCGAGGATACGCAGTATTTT. The encoded protein is CASSQDPGLLEDTQYF.

The rearrangement links TRBV14 to TRBJ2-5; no clear D gene. The CDR3 contains 14 residues. Germline values: CDR1 SGHDN, CDR2 FVKESK. V gave up 0 bases and J gave up 6 bases, with 11 bases separating them. CDR3 in DNA: TGTGCCAGCAGCCAAGATCTGGCGGCGAAGACCCAGTACTTC. Its translation is CASSQDLAAKTQYF.

The chain joins TRBV5-1 to TRBJ2-7; a weak D match, TRBD1 (6 bases). This CDR3 comprises 13 residues. The V end was cut by 4 bases, the J end by 4 bases, with 12 bases between. The V gene's germline CDR1 is SGHRS and CDR2 YFSETQ. The CDR3 DNA reads as TGCGCCAGCAGCAAGGACAGCACTTACGAGCAGTACTTC. Translating gives CASSKDSTYEQYF. The complete variable domain, with remaining parts taken from reference TRBV5-1 and TRBJ2-7, reads KAGVTQTPRYLIKTRGQQVTLSCSPISGHRSVSWYQQTPGQGLQFLFEYFSETQRNKGNFPGRFSGRQFSNSRSEMNVSTLELGDSALYLCASSKDSTYEQYFGPGTRLTVT.

V is TRBV9 and J is TRBJ2-7; D may correspond to TRBD1 or TRBD2 (5 bases each). The CDR3 consists of 11 residues. Trimming took 5 bases from V and 12 from J, leaving 15 bases between them. From germline, CDR1 is SGDLS and CDR2 YYNGEE. The CDR3 DNA sequence: TGTGCCAGCAGGCACCGGGACCTCCGGTACTTC. It codes for CASRHRDLRYF.

The rearrangement links TRBV7-2 to TRBJ1-1, with D maybe TRBD1 (6 bases). The length of the CDR3 is 13 residues. V lost 7 bases, J lost 5 bases, and 14 bases lay in between. The germline CDR1 and CDR2 sequences are SGHTA and FQGNSA. The CDR3, as DNA: TGTGCCAGCATCCTCAGGGGAGGGACTGAAGCTTTCTTT. It translates to CASILRGGTEAFF.

Details on this clonotype: A clone one base away is much larger, so this may be a read error. The CDR3 reads CTSSRGPASPETQYF. In DNA, the CDR3 is TGTACCAGCAGTAGGGGACCCGCATCTCCAGAGACCCAGTACTTC. V and J are TRBV2 and TRBJ2-7; D is perhaps TRBD1 or TRBD2 (5 bases each). The end of the DNA is better explained by TRBJ2-5, so the J call may be wrong. Germline V CDR1 and CDR2: SNHLY, FYNNEI. The CDR3 runs to 15 residues.

In its sample, this clonotype was seen a few times. This chain uses TRBV3-1 with TRBJ2-3; D may match TRBD1 or TRBD2 (6 bases each). The germline V and J ends were trimmed by 8 bases and 3 bases, with 9 bases remaining between them. Germline assignment: CDR1 LGHDT and CDR2 YNNKEL (reference sequence). CDR3 length: 12 amino acids. CDR3 amino acids: CASRRGTDTQYF. For the CDR3, the DNA is TGTGCCAGCCGGAGGGGGACAGATACGCAGTATTTT.

The V and J genes are TRBV24-1 and TRBJ2-2; unclear D gene. The CDR3 length is 12 residues. Germline loops: CDR1 KGHDR, CDR2 SFDVKD. V was pared by 5 bases and J by 6 bases, with 6 bases between. The CDR3 DNA sequence: TGTGCCACCAGTGTCCCGGCCGGGGAGCTGTTTTTT. This encodes CATSVPAGELFF.

This chain uses TRBV6-6 with TRBJ1-1; 9 nucleotides line up with TRBD1. Trimming at V came to 7 bases and at J to 5 bases, leaving 8 bases not matched to a gene. The CDR3 loop spans 14 amino acids. Germline-derived CDR1 and CDR2 are MNHNY and SVGAGI (reference sequence). The CDR3 DNA is TGTGCCAGCATCTTCGGGACAGGGAGGACTGAAGCTTTCTTT. Protein sequence: CASIFGTGRTEAFF.

J is TRBJ1-1 and V is TRBV18, with 7 bases identical to TRBD1. The germline CDR1 and CDR2 sequences are KGHSH and LQKENI. The CDR3 runs to 14 residues. V trimming: 5 bases; J trimming: 7 bases; junction bases outside the gene matches: 10. CDR3 region: CASSSQSRDSEAFF. DNA for the CDR3: TGTGCCAGCTCATCTCAGTCCCGGGACAGTGAAGCTTTCTTT.

V gene TRBV24-1 combines with J gene TRBJ2-3, with 11 positions matching TRBD1. The CDR3 is 16 residues long. The V gene end was trimmed by 5 bases and the J gene end by 3 bases; junction bases not matched to a gene: 6. CDR1 is KGHDR and CDR2 is SFDVKD in the germline V gene. The CDR3 DNA follows: TGTGCCACCAGTGTCCCGGGACAGGGGGATACAGATACGCAGTATTTT. Its protein product is CATSVPGQGDTDTQYF.

V usage is TRBV20-1 and J usage is TRBJ2-7; a possible D gene is TRBD1 (6 bases). The assigned J gene may be wrong: the sequence end matches TRBJ2-5 better. The germline gives CDR1 DFQATT, CDR2 SNEGSKA (reference sequence). This CDR3 is built from 13 residues. CDR3 protein: CSARRTGSATQYF. In DNA form, the CDR3 reads TGCAGTGCTAGACGAACAGGGTCGGCGACCCAGTACTTC.

The V call is TRBV20-1, the J call TRBJ2-5; D not resolved. The germline CDR1 and CDR2 sequences are DFQATT and SNEGSKA (reference sequence). The CDR3 contains 12 residues. V lost 2 bases, J lost 0 bases, and 4 bases lay in between. The CDR3 DNA follows: TGCAGTGCTAGAAGGAACCAAGAGACCCAGTACTTC. Protein sequence: CSARRNQETQYF.

The V gene is TRBV5-1, the J gene TRBJ2-3, with 7 bases aligning to TRBD2. With 4 bases clipped from V and 1 base from J, the junction kept 6 bases outside the gene matches. The CDR3 runs 15 residues. Germline V lookup: CDR1 SGHRS, CDR2 YFSETQ. The CDR3 spells CASSGGTIGTDTQYF. The CDR3, as DNA: TGCGCCAGCAGCGGCGGGACTATAGGCACAGATACGCAGTATTTT.

The sample holds a few counts of this clonotype. The V call is TRBV3-1, the J call TRBJ2-1; D is unresolved. Per germline, CDR1 LGHDT and CDR2 YNNKEL (reference sequence). CDR3 size: 12 residues. Deletions cut 1 base from V and 10 bases from J, with 8 bases between. DNA of the CDR3: TGTGCCAGCAGCCAAGTTCCCCAGGAGCAGTTCTTC. Translation gives CASSQVPQEQFF.

This rearrangement joins TRBV6-2 or TRBV6-3 to TRBJ1-1, with no clear D. This CDR3 spans 13 amino acids. V gave up 2 bases and J gave up 4 bases, with 8 bases separating them. The V gene's germline CDR1 is MNHEY and CDR2 SVGEGT. The CDR3 DNA reads TGTGCCAGCAGTTACGGGTCAGTCACTGAAGCTTTCTTT. This sequence encodes CASSYGSVTEAFF.